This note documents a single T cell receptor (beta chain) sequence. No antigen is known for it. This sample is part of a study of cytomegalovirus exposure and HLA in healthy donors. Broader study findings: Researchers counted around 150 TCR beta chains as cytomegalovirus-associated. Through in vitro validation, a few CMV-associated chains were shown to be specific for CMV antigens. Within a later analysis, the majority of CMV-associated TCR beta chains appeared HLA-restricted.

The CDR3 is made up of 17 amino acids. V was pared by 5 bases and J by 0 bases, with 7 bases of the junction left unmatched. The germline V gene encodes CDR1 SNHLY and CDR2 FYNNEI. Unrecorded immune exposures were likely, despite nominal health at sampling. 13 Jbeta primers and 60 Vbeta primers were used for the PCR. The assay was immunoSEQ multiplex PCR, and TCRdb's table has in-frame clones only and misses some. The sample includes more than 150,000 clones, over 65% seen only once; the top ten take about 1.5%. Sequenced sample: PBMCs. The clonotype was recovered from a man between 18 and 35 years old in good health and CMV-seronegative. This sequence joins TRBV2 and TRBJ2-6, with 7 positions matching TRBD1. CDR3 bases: TGTGCCAGCAGTCGACAGGGTCTTAGCTCTGGGGCCAACGTCCTGACTTTC. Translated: CASSRQGLSSGANVLTF.